This T cell receptor (beta chain) was found in a study of T cells in Graves' hyperthyroidism and ophthalmopathy. TCR beta CDR3 regions were amplified from RNA. The HTBI primer set drove a first-round RT-PCR of the TCR CDR3. TCRdb fed the multiplex PCR reads into MiXCR, producing one record per CDR3 protein. The sample lists roughly 700,000 distinct CDR3 sequences, around 15% occurring once. Germline V gene lookup returns CDR1 SGHTA and CDR2 FQGNSA. This CDR3 region has 15 residues. Trimming removed 1 base at V and 7 bases at J, with 11 bases between. Study-wide results and limits: Most thyroid-expanded clonotypes above 0.001 were also found in blood. The model's output predicted ophthalmopathy at a median of around 6.9 months prior to onset. From stable hyperthyroidism, ophthalmopathy was set apart by a 13 V-J model.

Many counts were recorded for this clonotype. Its antigen is not identified. Calling Graves' hyperthyroidism stable meant ophthalmopathy did not progress within 18 months. Sequencing was carried out using blood. The sequence was obtained from a man in his fifties or sixties with Graves' hyperthyroidism. The rearrangement links TRBV7-2 to TRBJ1-6, with TRBD1 as a possible D gene (5 bases). CDR3 in amino acids: CASSLDRGGNSPLHF. The CDR3 DNA follows: TGTGCCAGCAGCTTAGATCGGGGCGGGAATTCACCCCTCCACTTT.